The 24 T cell receptor beta chains presented below share a single source sample, sequenced in a study of blood T cell repertoires in COVID-19. Here immunoSEQ multiplex PCR was the method, and the copy in TCRdb shows in-frame clones only, minus some. The sample has approximately 250,000 clones, 85% seen once; the top ten hold more than 6%. Sequencing was performed on peripheral blood. Every receptor here comes from a woman aged 60-75 years with active or convalescent COVID-19.

The chain has TRBV9 and TRBJ2-3; 10 positions agree with TRBD2. The CDR3 consists of 16 residues. The V and J ends lost 0 bases and 5 bases, in that order; junction bases with no gene match: 6. Germline V gives CDR1 SGDLS, CDR2 YYNGEE. As DNA, the CDR3 is TGTGCCAGCAGCGTAGGATTGAGCGGGAGGGGAGATACGCAGTATTTT. This codes for CASSVGLSGRGDTQYF.

The CDR3, as DNA: TGTGCCTCCACCACCGGGACTAGCGGGATAATAGAGCAGTTCTTC. Amino acid sequence: CASTTGTSGIIEQFF. The rearrangement joins TRBV6-6 to TRBJ2-1; 13 bases map to TRBD2. Trimming removed 11 bases from V and 10 bases from J; junction bases left unmatched: 14. Germline V gene data show CDR1 as MNHNY and CDR2 as SVGAGI (reference sequence). CDR3 length equals 15 residues.

The chain links TRBV20-1 to TRBJ1-6; D is undetermined. CDR1 DFQATT and CDR2 SNEGSKA come from the germline V gene (reference sequence). The ends were cut back, 6 bases at V and 5 bases at J, with 5 bases in the middle. The CDR3 sequence is 11 residues long. CDR3 residues: CSASDNSPLHF. CDR3 coding DNA: TGCAGTGCGTCAGATAATTCACCCCTCCACTTT.

V gene TRBV27 combines with J gene TRBJ1-1; 12 bases match TRBD1. Germline trimming cut 4 bases from V and 8 bases from J; bases unmatched to any gene: 8. Germline V gene data show CDR1 as MNHEY and CDR2 as SMNVEV (reference sequence). This CDR3 has 15 amino acids. CDR3 in DNA: TGTGCCAGCAGTTCCCCCGGGACAGGGGGCAAGGAAGCTTTCTTT. Translation: CASSSPGTGGKEAFF.

The J gene is TRBJ2-2, the V gene TRBV18; D gene uncertain. The CDR3 totals 16 residues. V lost 3 bases, J lost 0 bases, and 11 bases lay in between. The germline CDR1 and CDR2 sequences are KGHSH and LQKENI. The DNA for the CDR3 is TGTGCCAGCTCACCGACGATGAGGTCGAACACCGGGGAGCTGTTTTTT. It is translated as CASSPTMRSNTGELFF.

This clone appeared a few times. The chain combines TRBV24-1 with TRBJ2-1, with D hard to call. Trimming removed 3 bases from V and 10 bases from J, with 15 bases in between. The CDR3 sequence is 14 residues long. Germline loops: CDR1 KGHDR, CDR2 SFDVKD. DNA for the CDR3: TGTGCCACCAGTGATCCCGGAGTAAGCCTCGAGCAGTTCTTC. As protein: CATSDPGVSLEQFF.

This chain's CDR3 is CASSLGNRYQETQYF. The CDR3 DNA follows: TGTGCCAGCAGCTTAGGTAACAGGTACCAAGAGACCCAGTACTTC. The chain employs TRBV11-3 and TRBJ2-5; TRBD1 is a possible D gene (5 bases). The CDR3 totals 15 residues. Germline V CDR1 and CDR2: SGHNT, YENEEA. The V end lost 1 base, the J end lost 0 bases, and 9 bases lay between the germline ends.

V usage is TRBV6-5 and J usage is TRBJ1-2; possibly TRBD1 for D (6 bases). The CDR3 is 15 amino acids. Germline lookup yields CDR1 MNHEY and CDR2 SVGAGI. V lost 6 bases and J 0 bases, leaving 14 bases between the germline ends. CDR3: CASRRDKLSNYGYTF. In DNA form, the CDR3 reads TGTGCCAGCAGGAGGGACAAGCTATCTAACTATGGCTACACCTTC.

The V call is TRBV5-1, the J call TRBJ2-7, with D perhaps matching TRBD2 (5 bases). This CDR3 is 15 amino acids long. Germline V CDR1 and CDR2: SGHRS, YFSETQ. Deletions cut 2 bases from V and 5 bases from J, with 17 bases between. The CDR3 is CASSFRRTWDNEQYF. CDR3 DNA: TGCGCCAGCAGCTTCCGTCGGACTTGGGATAACGAGCAGTACTTC.

This chain links TRBV3-1 (or the pseudogene TRBV3-2) with TRBJ2-2; tentative D call: TRBD1 (5 bases). Trimming removed 0 bases at V and 6 bases at J, with 11 bases between. The CDR3 has 15 residues. CDR1 and CDR2 from the germline V gene are LGHDT and YNNKEL (reference sequence). For the CDR3, the DNA is TGTGCCAGCAGCCAAGATGAGTGGGGCTCCGGGGAGCTGTTTTTT. Translated: CASSQDEWGSGELFF.

This chain joins TRBV14 and TRBJ2-3; possibly TRBD2 for D (6 bases). The germline CDR1 and CDR2 sequences are SGHDN and FVKESK. Trimming shortened V by 0 bases and J by 4 bases, and 11 bases separated the two germline ends. This CDR3 spans 15 amino acids. The CDR3 loop reads CASSQETSTADTQYF. In DNA, the CDR3 is TGTGCCAGCAGCCAAGAGACTAGTACAGCAGATACGCAGTATTTT.

V and J are TRBV19 and TRBJ2-1; weak D call: TRBD2 (5 bases). V gave up 7 bases and J gave up 3 bases, with 13 bases separating them. The CDR3 has 14 amino acids. Germline V gene lookup returns CDR1 LNHDA and CDR2 SQIVND (reference sequence). As DNA, the CDR3 is TGTGCCAGTACCGACCGCCGGGGCTACAATGAGCAGTTCTTC. This sequence encodes CASTDRRGYNEQFF.

The gene calls are TRBV28 and TRBJ2-7, with 14 bases lining up with TRBD2. CDR3 size: 15 residues. After removal of 5 bases from V and 2 bases from J, the junction contained 2 bases not matched to a gene. In germline, CDR1 is MDHEN, CDR2 SYDVKM. The CDR3 nucleotides are TGTGCCAGCAGTCCGGGACTAGCGGGGGCCTACGAGCAGTACGTC. It translates to CASSPGLAGAYEQYV.

Regarding this clone: In the same sample, other DNA sequences code for this CDR3. V is TRBV11-3 and J is TRBJ1-1; 10 positions agree with TRBD1. Germline CDR1 SGHNT, CDR2 YENEEA. Trimming at V came to 3 bases and at J to 4 bases, leaving 5 bases not matched to a gene. The CDR3 has 15 amino acids. The CDR3 nucleotides read TGTGCCAGCAGCTTGGACAGGGGGATCGGCACTGAAGCTTTCTTT. Translation gives CASSLDRGIGTEAFF.

The rearrangement links TRBV7-9 to TRBJ1-5; D uncertain. The ends were cut back, 4 bases at V and 7 bases at J, with 20 bases in the middle. This CDR3 is built from 16 residues. Per the germline V gene, CDR1 is SEHNR and CDR2 is FQNEAQ (reference sequence). CDR3 residues: CASSSLREGGRQPQHF. CDR3 in DNA: TGTGCCAGCAGCTCCCTAAGGGAAGGAGGGCGGCAGCCCCAGCATTTT.

The table lists this clone with a count of one. The rearrangement uses TRBV9 and TRBJ2-2; D is perhaps TRBD2 (5 bases). V was clipped by 4 bases and J by 5 bases, with 15 bases between them. The germline V gene encodes CDR1 SGDLS and CDR2 YYNGEE. The CDR3 is 15 residues long. CDR3 amino acids: CASSSPPDSTGELFF. CDR3 nucleotide sequence: TGTGCCAGCAGCTCCCCTCCGGACTCAACCGGGGAGCTGTTTTTT.

The CDR3 DNA sequence: TGTGCCAGCAGCATATCAACAGGGAACACTGAAGCTTTCTTT. Translated, it gives CASSISTGNTEAFF. The V gene is TRBV3-1 (or the pseudogene TRBV3-2), the J gene TRBJ1-1, with D possibly being TRBD1 (5 bases). This CDR3 spans 14 amino acids. V lost 5 bases to trimming and J lost 1 base, with 11 bases between them. Germline V gene sequence: CDR1 LGHDT, CDR2 YNNKEL (reference sequence).

The chain has TRBV3-1 (or the pseudogene TRBV3-2) and TRBJ1-3, with D maybe TRBD1 (6 bases). Germline assignment: CDR1 LGHDT and CDR2 YNNKEL (reference sequence). With 6 bases removed from V and 1 base from J, the gap between germline ends came to 10 bases. CDR3 length equals 14 residues. The CDR3 is CASRQQGSGNTIYF. DNA for the CDR3: TGTGCCAGCAGACAACAGGGTTCTGGAAACACCATATATTTT.

This clone was seen just once. V usage is TRBV11-2 and J usage is TRBJ2-1; D unclear. CDR1 SGHAT and CDR2 FQNNGV come from the germline V gene. Trimming removed 1 base at V and 7 bases at J, with 11 bases between. CDR3 length equals 14 residues. As DNA, the CDR3 is TGTGCCAGCAGCTTAGTGATTGCACAGAATGAGCAGTTCTTC. Translation gives CASSLVIAQNEQFF.

The J gene is TRBJ2-5, the V gene TRBV12-5; 12 bases match TRBD2. This CDR3 region has 21 residues. Germline loops: CDR1 LGHNT, CDR2 FRNRAP. With 5 bases clipped from V and 1 base from J, the junction kept 20 bases outside the gene matches. The CDR3 region has the DNA TGTGCTAGTGGTCACCTCCCCCTCCTAGCGGGGGGGCGATATACCCAAGAGACCCAGTACTTC. Translating gives CASGHLPLLAGGRYTQETQYF.

This rearrangement joins TRBV4-2 to TRBJ2-3; 12 nucleotides match TRBD2. Germline CDR1 is LGHNA and CDR2 is YNFKEQ. This CDR3 spans 16 amino acids. V lost 4 bases and J lost 4; bases outside the gene matches: 6. The CDR3 loop reads CASSPSTSGGSDTQYF. DNA of the CDR3: TGTGCCAGCAGCCCGTCGACTAGCGGGGGATCAGATACGCAGTATTTT.

This sequence joins TRBV6-4 and TRBJ2-3; TRBD2 matches 10 bases. The CDR3 runs 13 residues. V shed 6 bases, J shed 6 bases, and the junction held 3 bases outside the gene matches. From germline, CDR1 is MRHNA and CDR2 SNTAGT. In nucleotides, the CDR3 is TGTGCCAGCAGCCAGACTAGCGGGGATACGCAGTATTTT. It translates to CASSQTSGDTQYF.

V and J are TRBV9 and TRBJ2-1; 8 nucleotides align to TRBD2. Germline loops: CDR1 SGDLS, CDR2 YYNGEE. The junction had 7 bases not matched to a gene; V was cut back by 3 bases and J by 5 bases. The CDR3 covers 15 residues. The CDR3 is CASSGGTRPNNEQFF. CDR3 sequence (DNA): TGTGCCAGCAGCGGGGGGACTAGGCCGAACAATGAGCAGTTCTTC.

This clone showed up just a few times. The chain combines TRBV19 with TRBJ1-1; D gene ambiguous. Germline V CDR1 and CDR2: LNHDA, SQIVND (reference sequence). The V end lost 1 base, the J end lost 5 bases, and 14 bases lay between the germline ends. The CDR3 length is 15 residues. CDR3 bases: TGTGCCAGTAGTATAGGAGAATCACAGAGAACTGAAGCTTTCTTT. Residues: CASSIGESQRTEAFF.